The rows below give T cell receptor beta chains drawn from one sample of a study of T cells in Graves' hyperthyroidism and ophthalmopathy. TCRdb used MiXCR to reprocess the multiplex PCR reads, holding one entry per CDR3 protein. The data contain just under 750,000 distinct CDR3 sequences, roughly a third of them singletons. The source material was blood. These receptor sequences come from a woman in her 40s with Graves' hyperthyroidism. Both conserved end residues are part of each CDR3. A D gene is named only where the DNA matches it firmly. Size is stated for part of the rows, as once, few or many counts, or as a class when the clone is expanded.

abundance,v_gene,d_gene,j_gene,CDR3aa,CDR3nt
NA,TRBV20-1,TRBD1,TRBJ1-5,CSARDLPGQGANWQPQHF,TGCAGTGCTAGAGATCTACCGGGACAGGGGGCGAATTGGCAGCCCCAGCATTTT
many,TRBV5-6,TRBD1,TRBJ2-7,CASSRGTAYEQYF,TGTGCCAGCAGTAGAGGGACAGCCTACGAGCAGTACTTC
few,TRBV6-5,NA,TRBJ1-5,CASSLSGINQPQHF,TGTGCCAGCAGCTTATCAGGGATCAATCAGCCCCAGCATTTT
NA,TRBV7-9,NA,TRBJ2-7,CASSLNREYEQYF,TGTGCCAGCAGCTTAAATAGGGAGTACGAGCAGTACTTC
NA,TRBV6-2/TRBV6-3,NA,TRBJ1-1,CASRRRGDTEAFF,TGTGCCAGCAGGCGCAGGGGAGACACTGAAGCTTTCTTT
few,TRBV5-4,TRBD1,TRBJ1-2,CASSLSRTGLPYGYTF,TGTGCCAGCAGCTTGTCCCGGACAGGGCTCCCCTATGGCTACACCTTC
NA,TRBV19,TRBD1,TRBJ1-2,CASSIGQDGNYGYTF,TGTGCCAGTAGTATCGGACAGGACGGGAACTATGGCTACACCTTC
NA,TRBV10-3,TRBD2,TRBJ2-3,CATLERGGPTDTQYF,TGTGCCACCTTAGAGAGGGGAGGGCCAACTGATACGCAGTATTTT
NA,TRBV2,TRBD1,TRBJ2-7,CASSGTDNYEQYF,TGTGCCAGCTCCGGGACAGACAACTACGAGCAGTACTTC
few,TRBV6-5,NA,TRBJ2-7,CASSYQSRRGTRSYEQYF,TGTGCCAGCAGTTACCAGAGTCGTCGCGGGACGAGGTCCTACGAGCAGTACTTC
NA,TRBV10-2,NA,TRBJ1-5,CARHEGGVGQPQHF,TGCGCCAGGCACGAAGGGGGGGTTGGTCAGCCCCAGCATTTT
few,TRBV6-5,NA,TRBJ1-1,CASSYYAGHSNTEAFF,TGTGCCAGCAGTTACTACGCGGGACATTCGAACACTGAAGCTTTCTTT
many,TRBV6-5,NA,TRBJ1-2,CASSWSANYGYTF,TGTGCCAGCAGTTGGTCAGCTAACTATGGCTACACCTTC
NA,TRBV4-1,NA,TRBJ1-2,CASSQGFGVTGIYGYTF,TGCGCCAGCAGCCAGGGGTTTGGGGTGACAGGAATCTATGGCTACACCTTC
many,TRBV7-2,NA,TRBJ2-5,CASSSLGAQETQYF,TGTGCCAGCAGCTCCCTGGGGGCTCAAGAGACCCAGTACTTC
NA,TRBV30,NA,TRBJ1-1,CAWSRGETEAFF,TGTGCCTGGAGTCGCGGGGAGACTGAAGCTTTCTTT
few,TRBV6-5,NA,TRBJ2-7,CASSNGPYEQYF,TGTGCCAGCAGCAACGGACCTTACGAGCAGTACTTC